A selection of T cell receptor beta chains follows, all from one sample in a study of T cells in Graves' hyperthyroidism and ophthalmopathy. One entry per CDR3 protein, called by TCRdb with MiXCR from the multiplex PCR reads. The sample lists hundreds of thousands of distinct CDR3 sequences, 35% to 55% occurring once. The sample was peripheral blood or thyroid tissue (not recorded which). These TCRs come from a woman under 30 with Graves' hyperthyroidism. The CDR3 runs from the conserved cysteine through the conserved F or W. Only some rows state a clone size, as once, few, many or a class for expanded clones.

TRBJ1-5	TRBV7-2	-	CASSAGQLNGRNQPQHF
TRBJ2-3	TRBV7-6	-	CASSMGQMSRDTQYF
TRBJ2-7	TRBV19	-	CASINRDRSEQYF
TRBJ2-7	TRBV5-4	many	CASSRGTSGTFEQYF
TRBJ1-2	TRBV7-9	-	CASSDSRRQSNYGYTF
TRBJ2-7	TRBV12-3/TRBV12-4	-	CASRRLAGHEQYF
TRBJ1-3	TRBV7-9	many	CASSLFTSTIYF
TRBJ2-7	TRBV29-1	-	CSARPGGSSSHEQYF
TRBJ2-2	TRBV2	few	CASRGLAGGGGELFF
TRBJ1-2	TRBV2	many	CASSEALPGLGYGYTF
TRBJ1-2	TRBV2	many	CASRATGEANYGYTF
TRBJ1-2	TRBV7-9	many	CASSSGYGYTF
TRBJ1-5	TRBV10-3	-	CAISENSGNQPQHF
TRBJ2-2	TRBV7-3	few	CASSPGTGPGGELFF
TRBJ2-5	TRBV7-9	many	CASSLASGSGETQYF
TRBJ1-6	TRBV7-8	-	CASSKEGQVNSPLHF
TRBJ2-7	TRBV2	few	CASSESASTLYEQYF
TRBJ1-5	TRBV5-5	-	CASSSINQPQHF
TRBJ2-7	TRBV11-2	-	CASIGGRPYEQYF
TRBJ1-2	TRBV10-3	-	CAISDHSPSGYGYTF
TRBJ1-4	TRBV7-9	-	CASSSWTGGEEKLFF
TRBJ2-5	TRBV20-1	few	CSARVQGGRQTQYF
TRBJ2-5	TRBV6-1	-	CATSKADEGETQYF
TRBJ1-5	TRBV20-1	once	CSARDFVGQAYNQPQHF
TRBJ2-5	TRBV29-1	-	CSVSGTGETQYF
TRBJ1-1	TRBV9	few	CASSVGGVSTEAFF
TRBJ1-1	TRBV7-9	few	CASSQPGTVNTEAFF
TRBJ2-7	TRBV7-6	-	CASSAGLAVSSYEQYF
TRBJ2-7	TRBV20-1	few	CSALPTLNYEQYF
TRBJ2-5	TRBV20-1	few	CSARDVVQGARGQETQYF
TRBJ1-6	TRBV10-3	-	CASSYSDRDYNSPLHF
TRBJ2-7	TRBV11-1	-	CASSVSGLASSYEQYF
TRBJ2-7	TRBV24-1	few	CATSDRSGSNFDEQYF
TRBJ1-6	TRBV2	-	CASTGRSPLHF
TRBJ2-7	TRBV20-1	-	CSARPSKGELLYEQYF
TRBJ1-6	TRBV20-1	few	CSAIPWTVEDNSPLHF
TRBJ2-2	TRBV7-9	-	CASSPGLSNTGELFF
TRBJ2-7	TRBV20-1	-	CSARTSGTEQYF
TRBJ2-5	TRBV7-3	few	CASSLASGFQETQYF
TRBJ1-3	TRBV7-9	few	CASSSSGGSGNTIYF
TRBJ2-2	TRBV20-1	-	CSATARELFF
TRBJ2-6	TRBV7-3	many	CASSPRDGANVLTF